One and the same sample provided the 3 T cell receptor beta chains below, sequenced in a study of blood T cells in healthy people across ages. A second PCR, run for 7 to 11 cycles, used a sample-barcoded 5' primer plus a J-beta primer mix. TCRdb analysed the 5' RACE reads with MiXCR anew, one entry per CDR3 protein. The repertoire has about 680,000 distinct CDR3 sequences, around 45% of them found once; the top ten carry around 32%. Specimen: blood. The receptor set was obtained from a woman between 55 and 75 years old in good health.

This clonotype was found a few times. CDR3 sequence: CATSSTEWGVNQETQYF. DNA of the CDR3: TGTGCCACCAGCAGTACGGAATGGGGGGTCAACCAAGAGACCCAGTACTTC. The genes are TRBV15 and TRBJ2-5; tentatively, D is TRBD2 (6 bases). Trimming shortened V by 3 bases and J by 0 bases, and 17 bases separated the two germline ends. The CDR3 contains 17 residues. Germline CDR1 LNHNV, CDR2 YYDKDF (reference sequence).

With regard to this clonotype: The junction shows a germline mismatch at one end, possibly a read error. V usage is TRBV28 and J usage is TRBJ2-5; D perhaps matches TRBD1 (6 bases). This CDR3 has 15 amino acids. CDR1 MDHEN and CDR2 SYDVKM come from the germline V gene. The CDR3 loop is CACSLLRGQKETQYF. The CDR3, as DNA: TGTGCCTGCAGTTTACTCCGAGGACAGAAAGAGACCCAGTACTTC.

This chain links TRBV7-9 with TRBJ2-6; D is possibly TRBD1 or TRBD2 (5 bases each). Germline-derived CDR1 and CDR2 are SEHNR and FQNEAQ (reference sequence). The CDR3 length is 16 residues. With 3 bases removed from V and 5 bases from J, the gap between germline ends came to 14 bases. CDR3 DNA sequence: TGTGCCAGCAGCTTTGCCCGCTCGGGGCGGGCCAACGTCCTGACTTTC. Amino acids: CASSFARSGRANVLTF.